These 30 T cell receptor beta chains were sequenced from one sample in a study of graft-versus-host responses after intestinal transplantation (dated by TCRdb to the early 2020s). To isolate intraepithelial and lamina propria lymphocytes from graft specimens, dithiothreitol, EDTA incubations and collagenase D digestion were used. The library was obtained by the immunoSEQ multiplex PCR assay. Imported from immuneACCESS, the table was reduced by TCRdb to in-frame sequences with V and J called. These copies leave out some clones; in studies compared against another copy, an unresolved V gene accounts for under half, and the cause of the remainder is not known. The sample contains roughly 1,500 clones, approximately 80% of them found a single time. Clones ranked in the top ten supply roughly 33% of the sample. The sequenced sample was ileum tissue, obtained 523 days after transplant. The receptors here all came from a human patient who received an intestinal transplant, so some T cells may come from the graft donor.

V and J are TRBV5-1 and TRBJ2-7; TRBD2 is a possible D gene (5 bases). Germline CDR1 SGHRS, CDR2 YFSETQ. V was clipped by 6 bases and J by 3 bases, with 13 bases between them. The CDR3 totals 13 residues. The CDR3 DNA reads as TGCGCCAGCAAGGTCGGGGATCTCTACGAGCAGTACTTC. Protein sequence: CASKVGDLYEQYF.

The chain has TRBV15 and TRBJ2-1; TRBD2 matches at 8 bases. Germline CDR1 LNHNV, CDR2 YYDKDF (reference sequence). The CDR3 spans 14 residues. With 8 bases clipped from V and 1 base from J, the junction kept 4 bases outside the gene matches. CDR3 residues: CATGLAQSYNEQFF. CDR3 nucleotides: TGTGCCACCGGACTAGCCCAGTCCTACAATGAGCAGTTCTTC.

The chain links TRBV1 to TRBJ1-2; the D call TRBD1 from the table was never checked on the DNA. TRBV1 is classified as a pseudogene. The CDR3 consists of 15 residues. CDR3 amino acids: CTSSQARDRGLGYTF. Here the CDR3 DNA reads TGCACCAGCAGCCAAGCCCGGGACAGGGGGCTTGGCTACACCTTC.

The rearrangement links TRBV7-8 to TRBJ1-4; D uncertain. Germline V gene lookup returns CDR1 SGHVS and CDR2 FQNEAQ. The CDR3 contains 15 residues. Trimming stripped 2 bases from V and 2 bases from J, with 9 bases between. The CDR3 DNA follows: TGTGCCAGCAGCTTATGGACGGACACTAATGAAAAACTGTTTTTT. Its protein product is CASSLWTDTNEKLFF. Combining the CDR3 with reference TRBV7-8 and TRBJ1-4 gives the whole variable domain GAGVSQSPRYKVAKRGQDVALRCDPISGHVSLFWYQQALGQGPEFLTYFQNEAQLDKSGLPSDRFFAERPEGSVSTLKIQRTQQEDSAVYLCASSLWTDTNEKLFFGSGTQLSVL.

This clone was seen only a few times. The chain uses TRBV11-2 and TRBJ1-2; D gene unclear. In germline, CDR1 is SGHAT, CDR2 FQNNGV. Trimming left V 3 bases short and J 7 bases short, with 9 bases between. The CDR3 consists of 12 residues. The CDR3 loop is CASSFSRRGYTF. The CDR3 bases are TGTGCCAGCAGCTTCTCGAGACGTGGCTACACCTTC.

The V call is TRBV7-9, the J call TRBJ1-6, with 8 bases lining up with TRBD1. V shed 5 bases and J 0 bases; nucleotides not matched to a gene: 6. From germline, CDR1 is SEHNR and CDR2 FQNEAQ (reference sequence). The length of the CDR3 is 17 residues. CDR3 sequence: CASSKTGVGSYNSPLHF. The DNA of the CDR3 is TGTGCCAGCAGCAAGACAGGGGTAGGCTCCTATAATTCACCCCTCCACTTT. Complete variable domain (other parts from reference TRBV7-9 and TRBJ1-6): DTGVSQNPRHKITKRGQNVTFRCDPISEHNRLYWYRQTLGQGPEFLTYFQNEAQLEKSRLLSDRFSAERPKGSFSTLEIQRTEQGDSAMYLCASSKTGVGSYNSPLHFGNGTRLTVT.

This chain connects TRBV19 to TRBJ2-3, with D perhaps given as TRBD1 or TRBD2 (5 bases each). This CDR3 has 17 residues. V lost 3 bases to trimming and J lost 1 base, with 17 bases between them. Germline CDR1 and CDR2: LNHDA and SQIVND (reference sequence). The CDR3 loop reads CASSIRRGQGGTDTQYF. Written as DNA, the CDR3 is TGTGCCAGTAGTATTAGGAGAGGGCAGGGCGGCACAGATACGCAGTATTTT.

This clone was detected only once. The chain links TRBV7-7 to TRBJ2-7, with TRBD2 identical over 7 bases. Germline V gene lookup returns CDR1 SSHAT and CDR2 FNYEAQ (reference sequence). The CDR3 contains 13 residues. Germline trimming cut 5 bases from V and 5 bases from J; bases unmatched to any gene: 6. The chain's CDR3 is CASSRLADNEQYF. For the CDR3, the DNA is TGTGCCAGCAGCCGGCTAGCGGACAACGAGCAGTACTTC.

This CDR3 reads CASSQLANQPQHF. The DNA of the CDR3 is TGTGCCAGCAGCCAATTGGCCAATCAGCCCCAGCATTTT. The chain uses TRBV16 and TRBJ1-5; D gene unclear. The V end lost 1 base, the J end lost 3 bases, and 4 bases lay between the germline ends. The germline V gene has CDR1 KGHSY and CDR2 FQNENV. CDR3 length: 13 amino acids.

This clone was seen a single time. The rearrangement links TRBV28 to TRBJ2-7, with 13 bases identical to TRBD2. This CDR3 has 16 amino acids. V shed 3 bases, J shed 3 bases, and the junction held 5 bases outside the gene matches. CDR1 is MDHEN and CDR2 is SYDVKM in the germline V gene. CDR3 amino acids: CASSLPLAGGVYEQYF. The DNA of the CDR3 is TGTGCCAGCAGTTTGCCACTAGCGGGAGGGGTCTACGAGCAGTACTTC.

This clone has more than one count but fewer than ten. The rearrangement links TRBV19 to TRBJ1-1; D remains ambiguous. The CDR3 is made up of 13 amino acids. CDR1 LNHDA and CDR2 SQIVND come from the germline V gene (reference sequence). V dropped 3 bases and J dropped 0 bases, with 5 bases sitting between them. The CDR3 DNA follows: TGTGCCAGTAGTATGACCCTGAACACTGAAGCTTTCTTT. Its protein product is CASSMTLNTEAFF.

J is TRBJ2-2 and V is TRBV28; 8 bases are shared with TRBD1. V lost 10 bases and J lost 6; bases outside the gene matches: 13. The CDR3 contains 15 residues. Per the germline V gene, CDR1 is MDHEN and CDR2 is SYDVKM. This CDR3 is CAIHDRTGPAGELFF. The CDR3 coding sequence is TGTGCCATCCATGATCGGACAGGGCCCGCCGGGGAGCTGTTTTTT.

This rearrangement joins TRBV5-1 to TRBJ2-1; D not certain. Germline CDR1 SGHRS, CDR2 YFSETQ. CDR3 length: 11 amino acids. The V gene lost 6 bases and the J gene lost 7 bases, with 8 bases spanning the gap. CDR3 in amino acids: CASKDLNEQFF. DNA for the CDR3: TGCGCCAGCAAGGACCTTAATGAGCAGTTCTTC.

This clone appeared a single time. The gene calls are TRBV6-6 and TRBJ2-7; D remains ambiguous. V shed 2 bases and J shed 2 bases, with 7 bases lying between them. There are 13 residues in the CDR3. The germline V gene has CDR1 MNHNY and CDR2 SVGAGI (reference sequence). The CDR3 loop is CASSYLTPYEQYF. CDR3 DNA sequence: TGTGCCAGCAGTTACCTCACCCCCTACGAGCAGTACTTC.

The J gene is TRBJ2-7, the V gene TRBV4-2; 9 bases are a match to TRBD2. V shed 1 base and J 5 bases; nucleotides not matched to a gene: 3. Germline CDR1 LGHNA, CDR2 YNFKEQ. This CDR3 is built from 14 residues. The CDR3 region has the DNA TGTGCCAGCAGCCAAGCGGGGACTAGCCACGAGCAGTACTTC. This translates into CASSQAGTSHEQYF.

This clone occurred a few times. This chain connects TRBV27 to TRBJ2-7, with TRBD2 matching over 10 bases. This CDR3 spans 15 amino acids. Trimming removed 8 bases from V and 3 bases from J; junction bases left unmatched: 10. The germline gives CDR1 MNHEY, CDR2 SMNVEV (reference sequence). The CDR3 reads CASLKSGRALYEQYF. CDR3 nucleotide sequence: TGTGCCAGCCTCAAAAGCGGGAGGGCCCTCTACGAGCAGTACTTC.

Sample share makes this clone large. Here the CDR3 reads CASREPGGTNEKLFF. In DNA form, the CDR3 reads TGTGCCAGCAGGGAACCTGGGGGGACTAATGAAAAACTGTTTTTT. The chain links TRBV6-1 to TRBJ1-4; tentatively, D is TRBD1 (5 bases). Trimming removed 6 bases from V and 2 bases from J, with 13 bases in between. Per the germline V gene, CDR1 is MNHNS and CDR2 is SASEGT. This CDR3 has 15 amino acids.

The chain recombines TRBV7-3 with TRBJ2-1; no reliable D call. V was clipped by 5 bases and J by 4 bases, with 9 bases between them. Germline V gene lookup returns CDR1 SGHTA and CDR2 FQGTGA. The CDR3 spans 13 residues. DNA for the CDR3: TGTGCCAGCAGCGTCGACCTGTACAATGAGCAGTTCTTC. Translated: CASSVDLYNEQFF.

The rearrangement joins TRBV30 to TRBJ2-1; 14 bases match TRBD2. The CDR3 is 12 residues long. V dropped 5 bases and J dropped 13; count of bases not matched to a gene: 4. Germline loops: CDR1 GTSNPN, CDR2 SVGIG (reference sequence). CDR3 DNA sequence: TGTGCCTGGGCCGGGACTAGCGGGAGTCAGTTCTTC. It yields the protein CAWAGTSGSQFF.

The chain is built from TRBV11-3 and TRBJ2-1; TRBD2 matches 11 bases. The CDR3 spans 19 residues. Germline V CDR1 and CDR2: SGHNT, YENEEA. The V gene end was trimmed by 0 bases and the J gene end by 6 bases; junction bases not matched to a gene: 13. Written as DNA, the CDR3 is TGTGCCAGCAGCTTAGATCACCCAGCACTAGCGGGAGTTGTCAATGAGCAGTTCTTC. It specifies CASSLDHPALAGVVNEQFF.

The chain links TRBV7-2 to TRBJ2-3; D unresolved. CDR1 SGHTA and CDR2 FQGNSA come from the germline V gene. V shed 7 bases and J shed 0 bases, with 20 bases lying between them. CDR3 length equals 17 residues. The CDR3 region has the DNA TGTGCCAGCACCCACGGGTTCGGCGATTCTAGCACAGATACGCAGTATTTT. Amino acid sequence: CASTHGFGDSSTDTQYF.

The chain recombines TRBV13 with TRBJ2-7; 7 bases line up with TRBD2. Germline lookup yields CDR1 PRHDT and CDR2 FYEKMQ (reference sequence). V lost 3 bases, J lost 0 bases, and 5 bases stayed unmatched. The CDR3 has 15 residues. CDR3 region: CASSFTSASSYEQYF. DNA of the CDR3: TGTGCCAGCAGCTTCACTAGCGCGTCCTCCTACGAGCAGTACTTC. Looking up the rest from reference TRBV13 and TRBJ2-7 gives the full variable domain: AAGVIQSPRHLIKEKRETATLKCYPIPRHDTVYWYQQGPGQDPQFLISFYEKMQSDKGSIPDRFSAQQFSDYHSELNMSSLELGDSALYFCASSFTSASSYEQYFGPGTRLTVT.

The gene calls are TRBV13 and TRBJ1-6; tentatively, D is TRBD1 (6 bases). The CDR3 extends over 17 amino acids. V was shortened by 5 bases and J by 0 bases, with 14 bases between the two germline ends. Per the germline V gene, CDR1 is PRHDT and CDR2 is FYEKMQ (reference sequence). CDR3 loop: CASSDRDISSYNSPLHF. DNA of the CDR3: TGTGCCAGCAGCGACCGGGACATAAGCTCCTATAATTCACCCCTCCACTTT.

This chain uses TRBV5-6 with TRBJ2-7; D may correspond to TRBD1 or TRBD2 (5 bases each). The CDR3 covers 13 residues. Trimming took off 2 bases at V and 5 bases at J, with 11 bases between the two ends. Germline V gene sequence: CDR1 SGHDT, CDR2 YYEEEE. Here the CDR3 reads CASSFGTPNEQYF. The DNA for the CDR3 is TGTGCCAGCAGCTTCGGGACCCCCAACGAGCAGTACTTC.

The J gene is TRBJ1-5, the V gene TRBV18; weak D call: TRBD1 (5 bases). Trimming took 2 bases from V and 5 from J, leaving 10 bases between them. CDR3 length: 14 amino acids. Germline V gene lookup returns CDR1 KGHSH and CDR2 LQKENI. The CDR3 spells CASSPGGPYQPQHF. The CDR3 DNA follows: TGTGCCAGCTCACCAGGGGGACCTTATCAGCCCCAGCATTTT.

This rearrangement joins TRBV28 to TRBJ2-7; no clear D gene. The V gene's germline CDR1 is MDHEN and CDR2 SYDVKM. The V end was cut by 5 bases, the J end by 3 bases, with 5 bases between. The CDR3 runs 11 residues. CDR3 residues: CASSESYEQYF. Here the CDR3 DNA reads TGTGCCAGCAGTGAAAGCTACGAGCAGTACTTC.

The gene calls are TRBV5-1 and TRBJ2-1, with 9 bases that match TRBD2. The CDR3 extends over 17 amino acids. CDR1 and CDR2 (germline): SGHRS, YFSETQ. J was trimmed by 8 bases and V by 1 base; bases with no gene match: 13. CDR3 in amino acids: CASSLKKGGRGLDEQFF. CDR3 coding DNA: TGCGCCAGCAGCTTGAAAAAGGGCGGGAGGGGGTTAGATGAGCAGTTCTTC.

The chain is built from TRBV28 and TRBJ2-5, with D uncertain. This CDR3 contains 13 residues. Germline V gene lookup returns CDR1 MDHEN and CDR2 SYDVKM. V lost 6 bases and J 9 bases, leaving 17 bases between the germline ends. Written as DNA, the CDR3 is TGTGCCAGCAGCCTCCCGGGCCTTCTGGCCCAGTACTTC. This codes for CASSLPGLLAQYF.

The gene calls are TRBV7-2 and TRBJ1-1, with 10 bases aligning to TRBD1. Germline assignment: CDR1 SGHTA and CDR2 FQGNSA. V shed 1 base and J 5 bases; nucleotides not matched to a gene: 4. The CDR3 is 15 amino acids. The CDR3 sequence is CASSLGRQGATEAFF. For the CDR3, the DNA is TGTGCCAGCAGCTTAGGAAGACAGGGGGCGACTGAAGCTTTCTTT.

The rearrangement joins TRBV7-9 to TRBJ1-1; no definite D call. V lost 5 bases to trimming and J lost 8 bases, with 15 bases between them. The germline gives CDR1 SEHNR, CDR2 FQNEAQ (reference sequence). This CDR3 is built from 13 residues. CDR3 loop: CASSHTQTPEAFF. The CDR3, as DNA: TGTGCCAGCAGCCATACTCAAACCCCGGAAGCTTTCTTT. Full variable domain (remainder filled in from reference TRBV7-9 and TRBJ1-1): DTGVSQNPRHKITKRGQNVTFRCDPISEHNRLYWYRQTLGQGPEFLTYFQNEAQLEKSRLLSDRFSAERPKGSFSTLEIQRTEQGDSAMYLCASSHTQTPEAFFGQGTRLTVV.